The next 24 T cell receptor beta chains were all read from a single sample in a study of T cells expressing NK-cell markers. After re-calling the 5' RACE reads, TCRdb lists one entry per CDR3 protein, DNA absent. The sample spans 450,000 to 600,000 distinct CDR3 sequences; the ten largest clones claim 3.5% to 4.5%. The sample was blood T cells: a sorted CD56 or NKG2C T cell subset, CD4+ or CD8+ T cells, or bulk PBMC T cells (not recorded which). The receptors derive from a man aged 18 to 35 in good health.

This chain joins TRBV5-6 and TRBJ2-7. This CDR3 spans 16 amino acids. Germline values: CDR1 SGHDT, CDR2 YYEEEE. CDR3 sequence: CASSPNSAGGPYEQYF. Full variable domain (outside the CDR3, taken from reference TRBV5-6 and TRBJ2-7): DAGVTQSPTHLIKTRGQQVTLRCSPKSGHDTVSWYQQALGQGPQFIFQYYEEEERQRGNFPDRFSGHQFPNYSSELNVNALLLGDSALYLCASSPNSAGGPYEQYFGPGTRLTVT.

This chain connects TRBV28 to TRBJ2-5; TCRdb designates TRBD2, a call that cannot be tested without DNA. Germline assignment: CDR1 MDHEN and CDR2 SYDVKM. The CDR3 is 16 amino acids. The chain's CDR3 is CASSFLGTSDQETQYF. Using reference TRBV28 and TRBJ2-5 for the parts outside the CDR3, the full variable domain is DVKVTQSSRYLVKRTGEKVFLECVQDMDHENMFWYRQDPGLGLRLIYFSYDVKMKEKGDIPEGYSVSREKKERFSLILESASTNQTSMYLCASSFLGTSDQETQYFGPGTRLLVL.

The V call is TRBV20-1, the J call TRBJ2-5; TCRdb lists TRBD1, though no DNA is available to test this call. This CDR3 is built from 15 residues. The germline gives CDR1 DFQATT, CDR2 SNEGSKA (reference sequence). The CDR3 spells CSAAWGQGSGETQYF.

The J gene is TRBJ2-5, the V gene TRBV10-2; TCRdb picks TRBD2, but there is no DNA to check that call. The germline gives CDR1 WSHSY, CDR2 SAAADI. The CDR3 covers 12 residues. This CDR3 is CASKGDAETQYF.

The chain joins TRBV24-1 to TRBJ2-1; TCRdb's D gene call, TRBD1, goes unchecked for lack of DNA. There are 13 residues in the CDR3. In germline, CDR1 is KGHDR, CDR2 SFDVKD. This chain's CDR3 is CATSDLDRGREFF.

This rearrangement joins TRBV27 to TRBJ2-3. The CDR3 extends over 15 amino acids. Germline assignment: CDR1 MNHEY and CDR2 SMNVEV (reference sequence). CDR3 region: CASSLVTPSPDTQYF.

This sequence joins TRBV10-3 and TRBJ1-1; the TCRdb call, TRBD1, lacks DNA for checking. The CDR3 runs 13 residues. Germline CDR1 is ENHRY and CDR2 is SYGVKD. CDR3 sequence: CAISGGRSTEAFF.

The chain combines TRBV24-1 with TRBJ2-7; lacking DNA, the TRBD2 call made by TCRdb goes unchecked. The CDR3 consists of 16 residues. Germline V gene lookup returns CDR1 KGHDR and CDR2 SFDVKD. Here the CDR3 reads CATSGSSGLSSYEQYF.

The chain employs TRBV5-1 and TRBJ2-5; absent DNA, TCRdb's TRBD1 call cannot be checked. The V gene's germline CDR1 is SGHRS and CDR2 YFSETQ. This CDR3 has 17 amino acids. The CDR3 protein is CASSPSRRTGIEETQYF.

The chain uses TRBV12-3 or TRBV12-4 and TRBJ2-1; no DNA is available, so the TRBD2 call from TCRdb remains unchecked. The CDR3 length is 14 residues. CDR3: CASSASGRAFRQFF.

The chain links TRBV20-1 to TRBJ1-6; lacking DNA, the TRBD1 call made by TCRdb goes unchecked. CDR3 length: 13 amino acids. From germline, CDR1 is DFQATT and CDR2 SNEGSKA (reference sequence). The CDR3 is CSARTNRDSPLHF.

V and J are TRBV20-1 and TRBJ2-1; TCRdb indicates TRBD2, and absent DNA this call remains unverified. Germline-derived CDR1 and CDR2 are DFQATT and SNEGSKA (reference sequence). This CDR3 is 14 amino acids long. This CDR3 reads CSATTSGSYNEQFF.

The chain employs TRBV29-1 and TRBJ2-1; TCRdb's D gene call, TRBD1, goes unchecked for lack of DNA. Germline loops: CDR1 SQVTM, CDR2 ANQGSEA. The CDR3 spans 16 residues. This chain's CDR3 is CSVQGAWDFSYNEQFF.

The V call is TRBV28, the J call TRBJ2-7; there is no DNA to check the TCRdb D call of TRBD1. Germline loops: CDR1 MDHEN, CDR2 SYDVKM. The CDR3 sequence is 15 residues long. The CDR3 here is CASSGETGGWGEQYF.

The chain recombines TRBV7-2 with TRBJ1-3. Looked up from germline, CDR1 is SGHTA and CDR2 is FQGNSA. The CDR3 consists of 15 residues. CDR3 amino acids: CASSLGGTSGNTIYF.

V is TRBV12-3 or TRBV12-4 and J is TRBJ2-7; TCRdb picks TRBD2, but there is no DNA to check that call. CDR3 length: 16 residues. CDR3 amino acids: CASSMDPGLKDGEQYF.

The chain recombines TRBV28 with TRBJ2-1; TCRdb selects TRBD1, and the lack of DNA leaves this call unchecked. Germline CDR1 and CDR2: MDHEN and SYDVKM. CDR3 length equals 14 residues. The CDR3 reads CASRGDIGDNEQFF.

The chain recombines TRBV20-1 with TRBJ2-1; TCRdb outputs TRBD1, but without DNA this stays unchecked. The V gene's germline CDR1 is DFQATT and CDR2 SNEGSKA (reference sequence). This CDR3 spans 14 amino acids. The CDR3 region is CSARPIARGNEQFF.

V and J are TRBV5-5 and TRBJ1-5; absent DNA, TCRdb's TRBD1 call cannot be checked. Germline V gene data show CDR1 as SGHKS and CDR2 as YYEKEE (reference sequence). This CDR3 region has 16 residues. The CDR3 here is CASSSGWNRGIQPQHF.

The chain combines TRBV5-1 with TRBJ2-5; the TRBD1 assignment by TCRdb is unverifiable without DNA. The CDR3 contains 16 residues. In germline, CDR1 is SGHRS, CDR2 YFSETQ. The CDR3 protein is CASSLVGLGGRETQYF.

V gene TRBV6-2 or TRBV6-3 combines with J gene TRBJ2-7; TCRdb outputs TRBD2, but without DNA this stays unchecked. CDR3 length: 13 amino acids. Germline V gene lookup returns CDR1 MNHEY and CDR2 SVGEGT. CDR3 sequence reads: CAGSSGSLYEQYF.

The chain carries TRBV11-2 and TRBJ1-6; TCRdb picks TRBD1, but there is no DNA to check that call. This CDR3 spans 15 amino acids. CDR1 and CDR2 (germline): SGHAT, FQNNGV. Here the CDR3 reads CASSSGRAILSPLHF. Together with reference TRBV11-2 and TRBJ1-6, the CDR3 gives the full variable domain: EAGVAQSPRYKIIEKRQSVAFWCNPISGHATLYWYQQILGQGPKLLIQFQNNGVVDDSQLPKDRFSAERLKGVDSTLKIQPAKLEDSAVYLCASSSGRAILSPLHFGNGTRLTVT.

V and J are TRBV24-1 and TRBJ2-1. The V gene's germline CDR1 is KGHDR and CDR2 SFDVKD. This CDR3 has 14 residues. The CDR3 here is CATSDLRWDNEQFF.

The gene calls are TRBV5-1 and TRBJ2-5; there is no DNA to check the TCRdb D call of TRBD1. The CDR3 loop spans 13 amino acids. Per germline, CDR1 SGHRS and CDR2 YFSETQ. CDR3 sequence: CASSRQQQETQYF.